These T cell receptor beta chains were read from a single sample in a study of cytomegalovirus exposure and HLA in healthy donors. Measured with immunoSEQ multiplex PCR; TCRdb has only the in-frame clones, and not every one. The repertoire consists of roughly 190,000 clones, with over 70% occurring once and the leading ten covering over 1%. Sequencing input: PBMCs. The receptors here all came from a man younger than 40 in good health and CMV-seronegative. CDR3s include the opening cysteine and the closing phenylalanine or tryptophan. D genes are given only for firm matches. Expanded clones get a size class; other rows say once, few or many, or leave the size out.

V gene: TRBV27; D gene: TRBD2; clone size: few; J gene: TRBJ2-1; CDR3 DNA: TGTGCCAGCAGTCACCTCGCCGGGACTAGCGGGAGCGATGAGCAGTTCTTC; CDR3 protein: CASSHLAGTSGSDEQFF
V gene: TRBV28; D gene: TRBD1; clone size: NA; J gene: TRBJ2-6; CDR3 DNA: TGTGCCACCCGGGACAGGGGCTCTGGGGCCAACGTCCTGACTTTC; CDR3 protein: CATRDRGSGANVLTF
V gene: TRBV11-2; D gene: NA; clone size: few; J gene: TRBJ2-7; CDR3 DNA: TGTGCCAGCAGCTCCACCCTCGAGCAGTACTTC; CDR3 protein: CASSSTLEQYF
V gene: TRBV5-1; D gene: NA; clone size: NA; J gene: TRBJ1-5; CDR3 DNA: TGCGCCAGCAGCTTGGATGAGGAGGGAGCGAATCAGCCCCAGCATTTT; CDR3 protein: CASSLDEEGANQPQHF
V gene: TRBV19; D gene: NA; clone size: NA; J gene: TRBJ1-1; CDR3 DNA: TGTGCCAGTGCCACAGGGATTATGAACACTGAAGCTTTCTTT; CDR3 protein: CASATGIMNTEAFF
V gene: TRBV5-4; D gene: NA; clone size: NA; J gene: TRBJ1-5; CDR3 DNA: TGTGCCAGCAGCTTGGGAGCCAATCAGCCCCAGCATTTT; CDR3 protein: CASSLGANQPQHF
V gene: TRBV5-4; D gene: TRBD1; clone size: NA; J gene: TRBJ2-7; CDR3 DNA: TGTGCCAGCAGCTTGCCCGGACAGGGGGTATACGAGCAGTACTTC; CDR3 protein: CASSLPGQGVYEQYF
V gene: TRBV2; D gene: NA; clone size: once; J gene: TRBJ2-3; CDR3 DNA: TGTGCCAGCAGCGACTACAGGGTACGAGATACGCAGTATTTT; CDR3 protein: CASSDYRVRDTQYF
V gene: TRBV15; D gene: TRBD1; clone size: NA; J gene: TRBJ1-2; CDR3 DNA: TGTGCCACCAGCACTCGCTCCTCGGACAGGGCTAATGGCTACACCTTC; CDR3 protein: CATSTRSSDRANGYTF
V gene: TRBV7-9; D gene: NA; clone size: once; J gene: TRBJ2-5; CDR3 DNA: TGTGCCAGCAGCTTACCACAGGGTACCCCTGGGCAAGAGACCCAGTACTTC; CDR3 protein: CASSLPQGTPGQETQYF
V gene: TRBV6-5; D gene: NA; clone size: NA; J gene: TRBJ1-6; CDR3 DNA: TGTGCCAGCAGTTACAACTGGGGGGGCGCGGATTCACCCCTCCACTTT; CDR3 protein: CASSYNWGGADSPLHF
V gene: TRBV11-2; D gene: TRBD1; clone size: NA; J gene: TRBJ1-1; CDR3 DNA: TGTGCCAGCAGCTTAGTCCAGGGGGATGAAGCTTTCTTT; CDR3 protein: CASSLVQGDEAFF
V gene: TRBV10-1; D gene: NA; clone size: NA; J gene: TRBJ2-5; CDR3 DNA: TGCGCCAGCAGTGACCTAGCTTCTGGAGAGACCCAGTACTTC; CDR3 protein: CASSDLASGETQYF
V gene: TRBV19; D gene: NA; clone size: NA; J gene: TRBJ1-1; CDR3 DNA: TGTGCCAGTAGTGCCGACATGACGAACACTGAAGCTTTCTTT; CDR3 protein: CASSADMTNTEAFF
V gene: TRBV15; D gene: NA; clone size: NA; J gene: TRBJ2-2; CDR3 DNA: TGTGCCACTCGTACAGGGTTCGCCGGGGAGCTGTTTTTT; CDR3 protein: CATRTGFAGELFF
V gene: TRBV27; D gene: TRBD1; clone size: NA; J gene: TRBJ1-5; CDR3 DNA: TGTGCCAGCAGTTTGGGGGGGACAGGGAGTCAGCCCCAGCATTTT; CDR3 protein: CASSLGGTGSQPQHF